This T cell receptor (beta chain) stems from a study of human T cells and chemical hapten exposure (dated by TCRdb to about 2021). About the study as a whole: For sensitization, 2% DPC in acetone was applied to a 2 cm by 2 cm area of upper inner arm skin. Throughout the roughly 24-week study period, patients were also given weekly therapeutic DPC doses on the scalp. Patch testing was performed on the upper back with Finn chambers containing 0.01% DPC, and the patch tests were scored after 6 days according to International Contact Dermatitis Research Group standards. Alopecia areata with under or over 50% scalp involvement, alopecia totalis and alopecia universalis were represented in the patient cohort, which was mostly female. Libraries were combined into a pool for sequencing, and differences in TCR yield between samples came mainly from small differences in library volumes within the pool. The study tracked peripheral blood TCR repertoire changes in vivo during primary and secondary sensitization to the hapten diphenylcyclopropenone (DPC) in alopecia patients. Blood samples were taken from patients before sensitization (week 0) and then at 2, 6 and about 24 weeks after DPC sensitization. For TCR sequencing, blood came from some 31 alopecia patients at anywhere from one to four time points (pre-sensitization, 2, 6 and 24 weeks). Results and caveats for the whole study, not just this receptor: Compared with pre-sensitization or healthy control sets, expanded TCRs formed significantly more large CDR3 similarity clusters, which is consistent with antigen-driven responses. The number of PT1 expanded TCRs positively correlated with patch test score, significant at thresholds 8, 16 and 32 but not 4. After repeated subsampling, the strength of the expansion versus patch-test correlation and the threshold at which it became significant changed. All patients had alopecia, a presumed autoimmune disease, so their immune response might differ from that of healthy individuals. The number of TCRs above 1 in 1000 frequency did not change with DPC sensitization; there was no evidence of global repertoire structure alterations.

A remark on this clonotype: The clone's antigen remains unknown. Nothing much larger sits one base from this clone, and base qualities are not available.

V is pared back by 2 bases and J by 8 bases, with 12 bases lying between the germline termini. Spanning cysteine to phenylalanine, the CDR3 consists of 13 amino acids. Only CDR3 DNA is held: 39 bases, read in frame from base 1. This specimen's time point label, per the study, means: patch test 1, 2 weeks after DPC sensitization. Interpreted using the paper, the treatment or condition label stands for: therapeutic diphenylcyclopropenone sensitization with weekly scalp DPC. At every patch-test visit, the blood draw took place before the patch test was put on. Patients were eligible if aged 18 to 70, diagnosed with alopecia and judged suitable for DPC therapy, and pregnant patients were excluded. Unfractionated whole blood was collected in Tempus Blood RNA tubes, and total RNA was extracted from that blood. Receptor libraries were prepared by RACE. The run used a NextSeq 500. Library preparation attached unique molecular identifiers to individual cDNA molecules for quantitative, reproducible TCR counting. Each blood RNA sample was used to sequence both TCR alpha and TCR beta chains. Turning to the authors' computational methods: The median number of TCRs per sample was around 96,000, ranging from 23,224 to 690,600. The Decombinator software suite was used to annotate the V, J and CDR3 of the TCR reads. For PS versus PT1 abundance plots, all samples were subsampled to the same number of TCRs (28,000). TCRs were defined as expanded if absent before sensitization and observed at least eight times at the 2-week time point. TCRdb cleaned the public reads at Q25 with fastp, built clones with MiXCR and kept in-frame beta chains. One record per CDR3 amino acid sequence lists the most common genes and DNA. V and J calls and clone size were set by TCRdb, not the authors. The sample has 60,000 to 80,000 distinct CDR3 sequences on record, approximately 35% of them singletons. Of the sample, more than 7% falls within the top ten clones.

This TCR came from a man between 40 and 49 years old with alopecia areata. Some clones in this sample may be carry-over from other donors' samples. The chain employs TRBV12-3 or TRBV12-4 and TRBJ1-2, and the D gene may be TRBD1, 6 bases matching. Source: whole blood, taken in connection with sensitization to the hapten diphenylcyclopropenone (DPC). The CDR3 protein sequence reads: CASSLMGAGGYTF. The DNA sequence reads TGTGCCAGCAGTTTAATGGGGGCTGGCGGCTACACCTTC.